These 29 T cell receptor beta chains were all obtained from the same sample, sequenced in a study of cytomegalovirus exposure and HLA in healthy donors. The study ran its PCR with 60 Vbeta and 13 Jbeta primers. The protocol was immunoSEQ multiplex PCR, while the TCRdb copy is restricted to in-frame clones and leaves out a portion. This sample has 100,000 or so clones, with around 75% found just once. Source material: PBMCs. The receptors were gathered from a man in his thirties or forties in good health and CMV-seronegative.

The genes are TRBV29-1 and TRBJ1-2; D is possibly TRBD1 (5 bases). The CDR3 runs to 12 residues. Germline loops: CDR1 SQVTM, CDR2 ANQGSEA. The V and J ends lost 6 bases and 3 bases respectively, with 11 bases between them. CDR3 amino acids: CSVSGFDYGYTF. The CDR3 DNA reads TGCAGCGTGTCAGGGTTTGACTATGGCTACACCTTC.

This clone was seen only a few times. This sequence joins TRBV5-6 and TRBJ1-2; D possibly corresponds to TRBD1 (5 bases). The CDR3 sequence is 14 residues long. The V and J ends lost 1 base and 4 bases respectively, with 11 bases between them. The germline V gene has CDR1 SGHDT and CDR2 YYEEEE. The CDR3, as DNA: TGTGCCAGCAGCTTGTGGGAGGGGAGCTATGGCTACACCTTC. Translated: CASSLWEGSYGYTF.

The genes are TRBV5-1 and TRBJ1-3, with a weak D call TRBD1 (6 bases). CDR1 and CDR2 (germline): SGHRS, YFSETQ. The CDR3 totals 15 residues. V shed 7 bases and J shed 0 bases, with 14 bases lying between them. CDR3 nucleotides: TGCGCCAGCGCGACCACAGGGAGCTCTGGAAACACCATATATTTT. Translating it yields CASATTGSSGNTIYF. The full variable domain, in which reference TRBV5-1 and TRBJ1-3 provide the parts outside the CDR3, is KAGVTQTPRYLIKTRGQQVTLSCSPISGHRSVSWYQQTPGQGLQFLFEYFSETQRNKGNFPGRFSGRQFSNSRSEMNVSTLELGDSALYLCASATTGSSGNTIYFGEGSWLTVV.

The chain employs TRBV5-4 and TRBJ2-7; 9 bases line up with TRBD1. The CDR3 spans 15 residues. V shed 3 bases, J shed 7 bases, and the junction held 11 bases outside the gene matches. CDR1 is SGHNT and CDR2 is YYREEE in the germline V gene (reference sequence). Written as DNA, the CDR3 is TGTGCCAGCAGCTCCACCGGGACAGGGACAGGGGAGCAGTACTTC. Its protein product is CASSSTGTGTGEQYF.

V gene TRBV7-2 combines with J gene TRBJ1-1; the D is unclear. The germline gives CDR1 SGHTA, CDR2 FQGNSA. V lost 4 bases and J 2 bases, leaving 8 bases between the germline ends. The CDR3 covers 13 residues. DNA of the CDR3: TGTGCCAGCAGCTCCCCAGGTAACACTGAAGCTTTCTTT. It codes for CASSSPGNTEAFF.

The V and J genes are TRBV6-5 and TRBJ1-1; 9 bases align to TRBD1. Germline V gives CDR1 MNHEY, CDR2 SVGAGI. This CDR3 contains 13 residues. V trimming: 7 bases; J trimming: 10 bases; junction bases outside the gene matches: 10. The CDR3: CASKGTGYLGAFF. For the CDR3, the DNA is TGTGCCAGCAAGGGGACAGGGTATCTTGGAGCTTTCTTT.

This chain uses TRBV25-1 with TRBJ2-7; 10 bases line up with TRBD1. Germline V lookup: CDR1 MGHDK, CDR2 SYGVNS. The CDR3 runs to 15 residues. J gave up 3 bases and V 3 bases, and 5 bases lay outside the gene matches. As DNA, the CDR3 is TGTGCCAGCAGTGACCCCGGGACAGGGGTCTACGAGCAGTACTTC. This codes for CASSDPGTGVYEQYF.

The J gene is TRBJ1-1, the V gene TRBV28; tentatively, D is TRBD1 (6 bases). The CDR3 spans 13 residues. The germline gives CDR1 MDHEN, CDR2 SYDVKM. Trimming shortened V by 5 bases and J by 6 bases, and 13 bases separated the two germline ends. The CDR3 is CASSPGQYAEAFF. CDR3 sequence (DNA): TGTGCCAGCAGTCCTGGACAGTATGCTGAAGCTTTCTTT.

The chain links TRBV9 to TRBJ1-3, with 10 bases that match TRBD1. The CDR3 has 14 amino acids. V lost 0 bases and J lost 10; bases outside the gene matches: 4. CDR1 is SGDLS, CDR2 YYNGEE, per germline. The DNA of the CDR3 is TGTGCCAGCAGCGTAGAGGGACAGGGGAGGACCATATATTTT. It translates to CASSVEGQGRTIYF.

Comments on this clone: The junction does not match germline at one end; this may be a read error. The chain links TRBV7-9 to TRBJ2-3; tentatively, D is TRBD2 (5 bases). CDR3 length: 12 residues. From germline, CDR1 is SEHNR and CDR2 FQNEAQ (reference sequence). Here the CDR3 DNA reads TGTTCCAGCAGCTCCGAGGGTCATACGCAGTATTTT. It translates to CSSSSEGHTQYF.

This clone has more than one count but fewer than ten. The chain carries TRBV4-3 and TRBJ2-1, with 9 bases identical to TRBD1. V dropped 6 bases and J dropped 7; count of bases not matched to a gene: 4. The CDR3 totals 13 residues. Germline values: CDR1 LGHNA, CDR2 YSLEER. The CDR3 DNA is TGCGCCAGCAGGAGGACAGGGGCGAATGAGCAGTTCTTC. This encodes CASRRTGANEQFF.

This chain connects TRBV5-6 to TRBJ2-7; the match to TRBD2 covers 8 bases. The CDR3 sequence is 13 residues long. Germline V gene data show CDR1 as SGHDT and CDR2 as YYEEEE. Trimming cost V 2 bases and J 4 bases; bases outside gene matches: 2. CDR3 in DNA: TGTGCCAGCAGCTTACTAGCGGAGTACGAGCAGTACTTC. Amino acids: CASSLLAEYEQYF.

V usage is TRBV4-3 and J usage is TRBJ2-2; 9 positions match TRBD2. The CDR3 extends over 17 amino acids. Germline values: CDR1 LGHNA, CDR2 YSLEER. J was trimmed by 8 bases and V by 0 bases; bases with no gene match: 10. For the CDR3, the DNA is TGCGCCAGCAGCCAAGAAAGAGGCGGGGGGGCGGTTGGGGAGCTGTTTTTT. Translated, it gives CASSQERGGGAVGELFF.

The J gene is TRBJ1-5, the V gene TRBV11-2; a possible D gene is TRBD1 (5 bases). Per germline, CDR1 SGHAT and CDR2 FQNNGV. The V end lost 1 base, the J end lost 6 bases, and 13 bases lay between the germline ends. This CDR3 spans 15 amino acids. CDR3 residues: CASSLVGGGGQPQHF. CDR3 in DNA: TGTGCCAGCAGCTTAGTTGGGGGGGGTGGTCAGCCCCAGCATTTT.

This clone was recorded a few times. The chain links TRBV14 to TRBJ1-1; maybe TRBD1 (5 bases). V shed 1 base and J shed 7 bases, with 19 bases lying between them. The CDR3 has 16 amino acids. Germline CDR1 SGHDN, CDR2 FVKESK. The CDR3 region is CASSQVTGEGSGEAFF. Written as DNA, the CDR3 is TGTGCCAGCAGCCAAGTAACTGGGGAGGGGTCCGGTGAAGCTTTCTTT.

This clone showed up just once. CDR3 DNA sequence: TGTGCCAGCAGTCCGGACAGGGCTTCCTACAATGAGCAGTTCTTC. Amino acid sequence: CASSPDRASYNEQFF. The V call is TRBV2, the J call TRBJ2-1, with 8 bases aligning to TRBD1. CDR1 and CDR2 (germline): SNHLY, FYNNEI. The length of the CDR3 is 15 residues. The V segment lost 5 bases and the J segment 1 base; nucleotides outside the gene matches: 4.

The chain employs TRBV11-2 and TRBJ2-7, with TRBD1 matching over 8 bases. V trimming: 5 bases; J trimming: 7 bases; junction bases outside the gene matches: 7. Germline lookup yields CDR1 SGHAT and CDR2 FQNNGV. The CDR3 is 13 amino acids. CDR3 sequence: CASSPDRGREQYF. The CDR3 DNA sequence: TGTGCCAGCAGCCCCGACAGGGGACGTGAGCAGTACTTC. Full variable domain (outside the CDR3, taken from reference TRBV11-2 and TRBJ2-7): EAGVAQSPRYKIIEKRQSVAFWCNPISGHATLYWYQQILGQGPKLLIQFQNNGVVDDSQLPKDRFSAERLKGVDSTLKIQPAKLEDSAVYLCASSPDRGREQYFGPGTRLTVT.

This clone occurred a few times. The V call is TRBV6-5, the J call TRBJ2-3, with D tentatively TRBD1 (6 bases). V was cut by 5 bases and J by 0 bases, with 12 bases left in between. The CDR3 contains 15 residues. The V gene's germline CDR1 is MNHEY and CDR2 SVGAGI. The CDR3 region has the DNA TGTGCCAGCAGTCAGGGGTGGGGGAGCACAGATACGCAGTATTTT. Translating gives CASSQGWGSTDTQYF.

This clone has a single count. This CDR3 reads CASSQGYEQYF. As DNA, the CDR3 is TGTGCCAGCAGCCAGGGTTACGAGCAGTACTTC. This chain connects TRBV27 to TRBJ2-7, with D perhaps matching TRBD1 (5 bases). The CDR3 has 11 amino acids. Germline lookup yields CDR1 MNHEY and CDR2 SMNVEV (reference sequence). V was shortened by 6 bases and J by 4 bases, with 7 bases between the two germline ends.

The chain joins TRBV15 to TRBJ2-2; 7 bases are a match to TRBD2. Trimming removed 0 bases from V and 2 bases from J; junction bases left unmatched: 3. The CDR3 is 16 residues long. Per germline, CDR1 LNHNV and CDR2 YYDKDF (reference sequence). Here the CDR3 DNA reads TGTGCCACCAGCAGAGATCCGGGACTAAACACCGGGGAGCTGTTTTTT. Its translation: CATSRDPGLNTGELFF.

The genes are TRBV5-6 and TRBJ1-2, with D maybe TRBD1 (6 bases). Trimming stripped 3 bases from V and 7 bases from J, with 13 bases between. CDR1 is SGHDT and CDR2 is YYEEEE in the germline V gene. The CDR3 is 13 amino acids. CDR3 residues: CASSSTRGSGYTF. For the CDR3, the DNA is TGTGCCAGCAGCTCGACCAGGGGCTCTGGCTACACCTTC.

The CDR3: CASSTRLAATYEQYF. CDR3 nucleotide sequence: TGTGCCAGCAGTACCCGACTAGCTGCTACCTACGAGCAGTACTTC. This rearrangement joins TRBV27 to TRBJ2-7; 7 positions match TRBD2. The V gene's germline CDR1 is MNHEY and CDR2 SMNVEV (reference sequence). This CDR3 contains 15 residues. The V gene end was trimmed by 5 bases and the J gene end by 2 bases; junction bases not matched to a gene: 9.

The chain has TRBV19 and TRBJ2-7, with 16 bases lining up with TRBD2. V lost 4 bases and J lost 5; bases outside the gene matches: 2. CDR1 is LNHDA, CDR2 SQIVND, per germline (reference sequence). CDR3 size: 15 residues. The CDR3 DNA sequence: TGTGCCAGTAGTACCGGGACTAGCGGGGGGGACGAGCAGTACTTC. Its protein product is CASSTGTSGGDEQYF.

The CDR3 here is CASSLNGLAVSYEQYF. CDR3 nucleotide sequence: TGCGCCAGCAGCTTGAATGGACTAGCGGTCTCCTACGAGCAGTACTTC. The gene calls are TRBV5-1 and TRBJ2-7; 10 positions match TRBD2. This CDR3 contains 16 residues. The junction had 4 bases not matched to a gene; V was cut back by 1 base and J by 0 bases. Germline CDR1 is SGHRS and CDR2 is YFSETQ. The full variable domain, its missing parts supplied by reference TRBV5-1 and TRBJ2-7, is KAGVTQTPRYLIKTRGQQVTLSCSPISGHRSVSWYQQTPGQGLQFLFEYFSETQRNKGNFPGRFSGRQFSNSRSEMNVSTLELGDSALYLCASSLNGLAVSYEQYFGPGTRLTVT.

This chain links TRBV9 with TRBJ2-3, with D uncertain. The V end lost 1 base, the J end lost 6 bases, and 9 bases lay between the germline ends. This CDR3 has 13 amino acids. The germline V gene encodes CDR1 SGDLS and CDR2 YYNGEE. In nucleotides, the CDR3 is TGTGCCAGCAGCGTACCCTCCGAGGATACGCAGTATTTT. Its protein product is CASSVPSEDTQYF.

The chain employs TRBV12-5 and TRBJ1-6; no firm D call. Germline CDR1 reads LGHNT; CDR2 reads FRNRAP. The CDR3 totals 12 residues. Between the trimmed V and J ends, which lost 1 base and 14 bases, there was a span of 9 bases. The CDR3 loop is CASGLEIGALHF. CDR3 nucleotide sequence: TGTGCTAGTGGTTTGGAGATCGGGGCCCTCCACTTT.

The rearrangement links TRBV19 to TRBJ2-7; 11 bases agree with TRBD2. The length of the CDR3 is 16 residues. Germline-derived CDR1 and CDR2 are LNHDA and SQIVND (reference sequence). V was pared by 3 bases and J by 2 bases, with 6 bases of the junction left unmatched. The CDR3 nucleotides read TGTGCCAGTAGTATGGGGCTAGCGGGAGGTCCCTACGAGCAGTACTTC. Its translation: CASSMGLAGGPYEQYF.

The rearrangement links TRBV30 to TRBJ1-3; D remains ambiguous. The V end lost 0 bases, the J end lost 0 bases, and 9 bases lay between the germline ends. The CDR3 spans 15 residues. From germline, CDR1 is GTSNPN and CDR2 SVGIG (reference sequence). Written as DNA, the CDR3 is TGTGCCTGGAGTGTGGGCAGTAGCTCTGGAAACACCATATATTTT. Its translation: CAWSVGSSSGNTIYF. Full variable domain (remainder filled in from reference TRBV30 and TRBJ1-3): SQTIHQWPATLVQPVGSPLSLECTVEGTSNPNLYWYRQAAGRGLQLLFYSVGIGQISSEVPQNLSASRPQDRQFILSSKKLLLSDSGFYLCAWSVGSSSGNTIYFGEGSWLTVV.

The rearrangement links TRBV9 to TRBJ1-3; D unresolved. V lost 4 bases and J 0 bases, leaving 14 bases between the germline ends. Germline values: CDR1 SGDLS, CDR2 YYNGEE. CDR3 length: 16 amino acids. This CDR3 reads CASSTRYSNSGNTIYF. CDR3 DNA sequence: TGTGCCAGCAGCACCCGTTACAGTAACTCTGGAAACACCATATATTTT.